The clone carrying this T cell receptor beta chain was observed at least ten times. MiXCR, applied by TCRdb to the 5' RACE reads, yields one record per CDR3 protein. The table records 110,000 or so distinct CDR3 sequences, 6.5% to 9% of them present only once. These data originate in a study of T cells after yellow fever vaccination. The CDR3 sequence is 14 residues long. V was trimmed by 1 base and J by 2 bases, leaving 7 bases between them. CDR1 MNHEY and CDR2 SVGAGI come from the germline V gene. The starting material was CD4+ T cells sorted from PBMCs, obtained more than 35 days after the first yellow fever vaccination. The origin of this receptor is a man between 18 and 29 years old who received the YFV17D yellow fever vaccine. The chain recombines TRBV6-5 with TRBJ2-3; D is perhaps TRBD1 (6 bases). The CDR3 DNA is TGTGCCAGCAGTTACTGGACAGACACAGATACGCAGTATTTT. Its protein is CASSYWTDTDTQYF.